This TCR beta chain was found in a study of a mutant IDH1 vaccine in newly diagnosed glioma. The wider study: Vaccination of patients was performed eight times, in weeks 1, 3, 5, 7, 11, 15, 19 and 23. Earlier therapy was either radiotherapy, temozolomide, or both, and most got both.

CDR1 SGHRS and CDR2 YFSETQ come from the germline V gene. Between the trimmed V and J ends, which lost 2 bases and 4 bases, there was a span of 6 bases. There are 12 residues in the CDR3. Clones were sequenced by immunoSEQ multiplex PCR, and TCRdb holds only the in-frame ones, with some missing. The sample yields about 43,000 clones, 70% to 85% seen once. Time point here: week 23, last vaccination. It was 300 ug of mutant IDH1 20-mer peptide that made up each vaccine dose, given with topical imiquimod. On this clone itself: Its antigen is not known.

The input for sequencing was PBMCs, taken from a glioma patient whose treatment included an IDH1 peptide vaccine. The origin of this receptor is a woman aged 18-29 years with glioma. Some clones in this sample may be carry-over from other donors' samples. The chain is built from TRBV5-1 and TRBJ2-5; the D gene is possibly TRBD2 (6 bases). CDR3 residues: CASSFGRETQYF. The CDR3 DNA follows: TGCGCCAGCAGCTTCGGGAGAGAGACCCAGTACTTC.